This T cell receptor beta chain was profiled in a study of T-cell memory formation after mild COVID-19. Turning to this clonotype: Its antigen remains unidentified.

Study-wide results and caveats: That cross-reactive memory joined was suggested by some responding clones appearing in pre-infection memory. Shrinking CD4+ clones resided mostly in CM and EM, and CD8+ ones in EMRA.

The germline CDR1 and CDR2 sequences are MGHRA and YSYEKL. Deletions cut 6 bases from V and 0 bases from J, with 11 bases between. The CDR3 runs 15 residues. Libraries for TCRalpha and TCRbeta carried sample barcodes and unique molecular identifiers via 5'RACE. MiXCR was run by TCRdb on the 5' RACE reads, yielding one entry per CDR3 protein. The repertoire holds some 320,000 distinct CDR3 sequences, approximately 15% seen once, with roughly 23% in the top ten. This sequence was found in a man aged 18 to 30 who had mild COVID-19 (a few samples of this study predate the infection). Cell type and time point are not known. The genes are TRBV4-1 and TRBJ2-2; D gene uncertain. The material sequenced was PBMCs or a T cell subset sorted from them (not recorded which). In DNA form, the CDR3 reads TGCGCCAGCAGATTATACAGTACGAACACCGGGGAGCTGTTTTTT. This translates into CASRLYSTNTGELFF.